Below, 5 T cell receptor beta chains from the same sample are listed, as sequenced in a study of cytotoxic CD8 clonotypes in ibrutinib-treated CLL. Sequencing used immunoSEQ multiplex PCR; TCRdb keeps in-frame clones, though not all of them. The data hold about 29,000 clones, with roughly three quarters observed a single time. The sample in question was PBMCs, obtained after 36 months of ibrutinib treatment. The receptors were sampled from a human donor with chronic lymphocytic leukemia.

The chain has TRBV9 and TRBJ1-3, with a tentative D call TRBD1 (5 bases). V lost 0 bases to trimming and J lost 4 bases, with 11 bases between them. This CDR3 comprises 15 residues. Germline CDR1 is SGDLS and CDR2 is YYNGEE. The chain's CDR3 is CASSVEEGHGNTIYF. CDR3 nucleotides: TGTGCCAGCAGCGTAGAGGAGGGGCACGGAAACACCATATATTTT.

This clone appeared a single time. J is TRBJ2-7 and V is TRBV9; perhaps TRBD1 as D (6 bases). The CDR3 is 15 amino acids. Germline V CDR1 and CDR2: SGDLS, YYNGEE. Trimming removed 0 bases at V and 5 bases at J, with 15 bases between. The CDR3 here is CASSVGEGEGDEQYF. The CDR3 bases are TGTGCCAGCAGCGTAGGAGAGGGGGAAGGGGACGAGCAGTACTTC.

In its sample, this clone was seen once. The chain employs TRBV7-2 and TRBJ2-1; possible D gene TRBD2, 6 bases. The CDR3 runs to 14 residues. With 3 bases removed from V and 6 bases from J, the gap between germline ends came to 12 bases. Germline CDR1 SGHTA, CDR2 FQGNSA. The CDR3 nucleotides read TGTGCCAGCAGCTTCCCGACTAGTTCCAATGAGCAGTTCTTC. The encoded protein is CASSFPTSSNEQFF.

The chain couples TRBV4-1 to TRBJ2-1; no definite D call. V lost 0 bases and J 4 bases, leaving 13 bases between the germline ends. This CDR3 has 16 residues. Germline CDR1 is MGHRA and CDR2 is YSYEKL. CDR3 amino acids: CASSQDNILNYNEQFF. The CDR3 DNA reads TGCGCCAGCAGCCAAGATAACATTCTGAATTACAATGAGCAGTTCTTC.

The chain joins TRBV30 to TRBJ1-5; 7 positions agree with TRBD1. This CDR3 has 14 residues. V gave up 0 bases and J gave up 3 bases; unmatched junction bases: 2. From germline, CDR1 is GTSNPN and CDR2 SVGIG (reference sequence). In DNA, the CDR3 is TGTGCCTGGAGTGTAGGACAGGCCAATCAGCCCCAGCATTTT. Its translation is CAWSVGQANQPQHF.